These T cell receptor beta chains were read from a single sample in a study of CD8 T cells in Susac syndrome. TCRdb processed the immunoSEQ multiplex PCR reads anew with MiXCR; each CDR3 protein has one entry. Of under 90,000 distinct CDR3 sequences detected, approximately 94% appear once; the ten largest clones hold over 0.5%. The specimen was CD4+ T cells from PBMCs. Receptors were obtained from a human donor with Susac syndrome. CDR3s include the opening cysteine and the closing phenylalanine or tryptophan. A D gene is named only where the DNA matches it firmly. The size entry is marked missing in some rows and otherwise reads once, few, many or a size class.

V gene,clone size,J gene,D gene,CDR3 protein,CDR3 DNA
TRBV28,-,TRBJ2-3,-,CASRLSTDTQYF,TGTGCCAGCAGGTTGAGCACAGATACGCAGTATTTT
TRBV18,-,TRBJ2-5,TRBD2,CASSPLAGGLETQYF,TGTGCCAGCTCACCGCTAGCGGGAGGTTTGGAGACCCAGTACTTC
TRBV6-5,-,TRBJ2-1,-,CASSYGGTGSGSNEQFF,TGTGCCAGCAGTTATGGGGGGACCGGGTCCGGGAGTAATGAGCAGTTCTTC
TRBV28,-,TRBJ1-2,-,CASSQSGNAYGYTF,TGTGCCAGCAGTCAATCCGGGAACGCCTATGGCTACACCTTC
TRBV10-3,-,TRBJ1-2,TRBD1,CAISDRTGFDYGYTF,TGTGCCATCAGTGACAGGACAGGGTTTGACTATGGCTACACCTTC
TRBV7-9,-,TRBJ1-1,-,CASSLVSTGTMKRDEAFF,TGTGCCAGCAGCTTAGTATCGACCGGAACCATGAAAAGGGATGAAGCTTTCTTT
TRBV27,-,TRBJ1-6,-,CASTSYNSPLHF,TGTGCCAGCACCAGTTATAATTCACCCCTCCACTTT
TRBV5-6,-,TRBJ1-2,-,CASSLLDTFNYGYTF,TGTGCCAGCAGCCTATTAGACACCTTCAACTATGGCTACACCTTC
TRBV6-2/TRBV6-3,-,TRBJ1-2,-,CASSSWNDGYTF,TGTGCCAGCAGCTCCTGGAATGATGGCTACACCTTC
TRBV19,-,TRBJ2-2,-,CASSMERRNTGELFF,TGTGCCAGTAGTATGGAACGCCGGAACACCGGGGAGCTGTTTTTT
TRBV3-1,-,TRBJ2-1,-,CASTRSPGSSYNEQFF,TGTGCCAGCACCCGAAGCCCGGGGAGCTCCTACAATGAGCAGTTCTTC
TRBV28,-,TRBJ2-1,TRBD2,CASSSPGSGRGEQFF,TGTGCCAGCAGTTCCCCGGGTAGCGGGAGGGGTGAGCAGTTCTTC
TRBV5-1,once,TRBJ2-6,-,CASSFRGTGANVLTF,TGCGCCAGCAGCTTCAGGGGAACTGGGGCCAACGTCCTGACTTTC
TRBV5-1,-,TRBJ2-3,-,CATRRDLSTDTQYF,TGCGCGACCCGCCGGGATCTCAGCACAGATACGCAGTATTTT
TRBV7-2,-,TRBJ2-1,-,CASSLFVPGLTNNEQFF,TGTGCCAGCAGCTTATTCGTCCCCGGTCTAACGAACAATGAGCAGTTCTTC
TRBV25-1,-,TRBJ1-5,-,CASSEQGGGNQPQHF,TGTGCCAGCAGTGAACAGGGCGGTGGGAATCAGCCCCAGCATTTT
TRBV12-5,-,TRBJ2-3,-,CASGLTHRTDTQYF,TGTGCTAGTGGTTTGACCCACCGCACAGATACGCAGTATTTT
TRBV3-1,-,TRBJ2-1,TRBD1,CASTHTGQGYNEQFF,TGTGCCAGCACCCACACTGGACAGGGCTACAATGAGCAGTTCTTC
TRBV6-5,-,TRBJ2-1,TRBD2,CASSYSPSGGSYNEQFF,TGTGCCAGCAGTTACTCCCCAAGCGGGGGTTCCTACAATGAGCAGTTCTTC
TRBV14,once,TRBJ1-1,-,CASSLTAIEAFF,TGTGCCAGCAGCCTGACAGCTATTGAAGCTTTCTTT
TRBV7-9,-,TRBJ2-3,-,CASSLFILALLDTQYF,TGTGCCAGCAGCCTGTTCATCCTAGCCCTACTAGATACGCAGTATTTT
TRBV4-3,-,TRBJ1-2,-,CASSQGMPTVGLYGYTF,TGCGCCAGCAGCCAAGGGATGCCTACAGTGGGACTATATGGCTACACCTTC
TRBV2,-,TRBJ2-3,-,CASSSDLGTDTQYF,TGTGCCAGCAGTTCGGACTTGGGCACAGATACGCAGTATTTT
TRBV20-1,-,TRBJ2-7,-,CNACGASYEQYF,TGCAATGCTTGCGGAGCCTCCTACGAGCAGTACTTC
TRBV29-1,-,TRBJ2-1,-,CSVVATISHNEQFF,TGCAGCGTTGTGGCGACAATTTCCCACAATGAGCAGTTCTTC
TRBV18,-,TRBJ2-7,TRBD1,CASSPLQGSYEQYF,TGTGCCAGCTCACCATTACAGGGGTCCTACGAGCAGTACTTC
TRBV3-1,-,TRBJ2-5,TRBD2,CASSQGSGRTETQYF,TGTGCCAGCAGCCAGGGTAGCGGGAGGACAGAGACCCAGTACTTC
TRBV19,-,TRBJ2-1,TRBD2,CATDTELAGGNNEQFF,TGTGCCACCGACACCGAACTAGCGGGGGGGAACAATGAGCAGTTCTTC
TRBV24-1,few,TRBJ2-5,-,CATSEEFPETQYF,TGTGCCACCAGTGAGGAATTCCCAGAGACCCAGTACTTC
TRBV6-2/TRBV6-3,few,TRBJ2-1,TRBD2,CASSQTSGRAGEQFF,TGTGCCAGCAGTCAGACTAGCGGGAGGGCGGGGGAGCAGTTCTTC
TRBV20-1,few,TRBJ2-1,TRBD2,CSAVAGGPGNEQFF,TGCAGTGCTGTAGCGGGGGGGCCCGGGAATGAGCAGTTCTTC
TRBV3-1,-,TRBJ2-7,-,CASSRVGEQYF,TGTGCCAGCAGCCGGGTCGGCGAGCAGTACTTC
TRBV20-1,-,TRBJ2-5,TRBD2,CSARLAGLLQETQYF,TGCAGTGCTAGGCTAGCGGGACTCCTCCAAGAGACCCAGTACTTC
TRBV11-2,-,TRBJ2-3,-,CASSLEGTSTQYF,TGTGCCAGCAGCTTAGAGGGCACCTCTACGCAGTATTTT